This T cell receptor (beta chain) emerged from a study of CD8+ T cells in alopecia areata. Study observations and caveats: Sequences from scalp samples also cover resident alphabeta T cells of normal skin.

A word on this clone: Its antigen remains unidentified.

The germline V and J ends were trimmed by 6 bases and 2 bases, with 10 bases remaining between them. The CDR3 extends over 13 amino acids. CDR1 is SNHLY, CDR2 FYNNEI, per germline. Extracted from the samples, RNA was reverse transcribed into cDNA to serve as the sequencing template. Method: immunoSEQ multiplex PCR; TCRdb's copy keeps in-frame clones and lacks some. The sample lists 150,000 to 200,000 clones, around 50% occurring once. The sequencing here drew on CD4+ T cells sorted from blood, taken at week 0. The receptor comes from a human donor with alopecia areata. This rearrangement joins TRBV2 to TRBJ2-5; D ambiguous. CDR3 nucleotides: TGTGCCAGCAGGAACCACATACAAGAGACCCAGTACTTC. It yields the protein CASRNHIQETQYF.